Here is one TCR beta chain with its context. No antigen is known for it. Base-call qualities are not available, and no considerably larger clone is one nucleotide away. TCRbeta CDR3 regions were amplified from genomic DNA using the immunoSEQ Assay, a bias-controlled multiplex PCR. For the original study's pipeline: The number of nucleated cells in each sample was estimated from the amplification of reference gene primers within the assay. To quantify the absolute abundance of each unique TCRbeta CDR3 rearrangement, sequence reads were collapsed and filtered. For each sample, productive Simpson clonality was calculated as the square root of Simpson's diversity index across productive rearrangements. TCRdb holds this immuneACCESS table with in-frame rearrangements only. Some clones are missing; in checked studies, unresolved V genes explain under half, and the rest has no known cause. V and J calls and clone size follow that table, whereas D and trimming were derived from the DNA. In this sample the table shows over 200,000 clones, 70% to 85% of which occur a single time. Around 2% of the sample is taken by the ten largest.

This sample is drawn from a study of blood T cell repertoires in COVID-19 (TCRdb year 2020). General notes on the study: Samples covering the acute and convalescent phases of COVID-19 were provided by collaborators in the United States, Italy and Spain. The prospective study material was composed of cDNA or gDNA derived from T cells, B-cell-depleted T cells, or PBMCs. Deeply sampled blood TCRbeta repertoires from subjects exposed to, actively infected with, or recovered from COVID-19 were included in the dataset. The repertoires were made available in a free public database intended to serve as a resource for research on the immune response to SARS-CoV-2. Samples were obtained from the ongoing ImmuneRACE study (first 160 participants) and from 950 to 1,500 subjects provided by 6 global collaborators. Sample metadata almost always included a de-identified subject ID, COVID-19 status, age in years and sex. Where HLA class I and class II types were available, the types were taken from metadata supplied by the sample provider, not from assay-based typing. General findings and caveats noted by the study authors: How much clinical and demographic metadata was included differed by source and by participant, and the metadata was provided uncurated.

Participants in the prospective study were enrolled through a virtual design, were aged about 18 to 89 years, and lived in roughly 24 United States geographic areas. To assign participants to cohorts, the prospective study relied on clinical history that participants themselves reported in a screening survey and a study questionnaire. For ImmuneRACE Cohort 3, a participant was defined as recovered based on two consecutive negative NP/OP PCR tests, clearance by a healthcare professional, or resolution of symptoms. Mobile phlebotomists in the prospective study collected whole blood, serum and a nasopharyngeal or oropharyngeal swab from every participant. Over a roughly 2-month period, participants in the prospective study had the option of providing additional blood draws and questionnaires. Prospective study blood samples were shipped either frozen or at room temperature before DNA extraction. In the germline V gene (reference sequence), CDR1 corresponds to SEHNR and CDR2 to FQNEAQ. V sheds 4 bases and J sheds 2 bases, leaving 15 bases between their ends. The CDR3 contains 15 residues, cysteine and phenylalanine counted. Of all the DNA, just the CDR3 is kept, 45 bases in frame from base 1.

Recombination linked TRBV7-9 to TRBJ2-7; TRBD2 could be the D gene, as 6 bases match. The sequencing sample was made of PBMCs or T cells enriched from blood (not recorded which). This TCR was recovered from a man between 60 and 75 years old who had recovered from COVID-19. The CDR3 protein: CASSSAGTPTYEQYF. The DNA is as follows: TGTGCCAGCAGCTCGGCCGGGACTCCAACCTACGAGCAGTACTTC.